This T cell receptor beta chain originates from a study of blood T cell repertoires in COVID-19. The wider study: PBMCs, B-cell-depleted T cells, or T cells provided the cDNA or gDNA that made up the material.

Original handling: From reference gene primer amplification, estimates of nucleated cell counts were derived. Measured with immunoSEQ multiplex PCR; TCRdb has only the in-frame clones, and not every one. That table is the source of V, J and clone size, and D and trimming were worked out from the DNA. The data contain around 18,000 clones, 88% of them seen just once; the ten biggest clones take up 9.5% to 15%. V was shortened by 0 bases and J by 3 bases, with 3 bases between the two germline ends. Germline CDR1 SGHDN, CDR2 FVKESK. The CDR3 totals 13 residues. The source of this sequence is a human donor in a cohort sampled during active COVID-19. The chain is built from TRBV14 and TRBJ1-5; D is uncertain. Material for sequencing was peripheral blood. The CDR3, as DNA: TGTGCCAGCAGCCAAGATCTCAATCAGCCCCAGCATTTT. This sequence encodes CASSQDLNQPQHF.